These T cell receptor beta chains were read from a single sample in a study of radiotherapy plus CTLA-4 blockade in lung cancer. Sequencing used immunoSEQ multiplex PCR; TCRdb keeps in-frame clones, though not all of them. The sample includes tens of thousands of clones, 65% to 85% of them seen just once. This specimen consisted of peripheral blood, obtained from a patient treated with radiotherapy plus ipilimumab. The receptors originated from a human donor with non-small cell lung cancer whose response to radiotherapy plus ipilimumab could not be evaluated. Some clones in this sample may be carry-over from other donors' samples. CDR3s include the opening cysteine and the closing phenylalanine or tryptophan. Each record gives: J gene, D gene, V gene, CDR3 protein. D genes are given only for firm matches.

>TRBJ1-1|-|TRBV7-2
CASSVRSGSPEAFF
>TRBJ1-6|TRBD1|TRBV19
CASSTGQGVTLHF
>TRBJ1-1|-|TRBV19
CASSIGGRNTEAFF
>TRBJ2-1|-|TRBV5-1
CASSLETAYNEQFF
>TRBJ1-5|-|TRBV10-3
CAISESYQPQHF
>TRBJ2-5|-|TRBV30
CAWSGFQETQYF
>TRBJ2-5|TRBD2|TRBV5-1
CASSPSGPSGETQYF
>TRBJ2-1|TRBD2|TRBV5-4
CASTPGGGESYNEQFF
>TRBJ1-4|-|TRBV7-6
CASTEGGLGEKLFF
>TRBJ2-1|TRBD2|TRBV7-9
CASSSLTSGAPHNEQFF
>TRBJ1-5|-|TRBV9
CASSVGGVGQPQHF
>TRBJ1-4|-|TRBV9
CASSLPLMGSEKLFF
>TRBJ2-7|TRBD1|TRBV5-1
CASSLWQGAGSYEQYF
>TRBJ2-7|-|TRBV7-9
CASSLLGYEQYF
>TRBJ1-1|-|TRBV4-1
CASSRGLTGRAEAFF
>TRBJ2-3|TRBD2|TRBV11-2
CASSLGLAGGVDTQYF
>TRBJ2-7|TRBD2|TRBV10-3
CAITKGLASSYEQYF
>TRBJ1-6|TRBD1|TRBV5-4
CASSTDRGHSPLHF
>TRBJ2-2|TRBD2|TRBV27
CASSWGLAGGSTGELFF
>TRBJ1-3|-|TRBV6-6
CASSYSSRSGNTIYF
>TRBJ1-4|TRBD1|TRBV7-6
CASSRGQGAEKLFF
>TRBJ1-4|TRBD1|TRBV18
CASSQRTGGKATNEKLFF
>TRBJ2-4|TRBD1|TRBV6-1
CASSGPIQGGNIQYF
>TRBJ1-1|TRBD1|TRBV18
CASSPSLDRGGGGTEAFF
>TRBJ1-1|TRBD1|TRBV6-1
CASSEGQGGNTEAFF
>TRBJ2-1|TRBD2|TRBV7-3
CASSRERGGFYNEQFF
>TRBJ2-3|-|TRBV5-8
CASSLYGGSTDTQYF
>-|-|TRBV7-9
CASSPTSSEQYF
>TRBJ1-2|TRBD1|TRBV9
CASSPRTGGRYGYTF
>TRBJ2-7|-|TRBV4-1
CASSQSSSYEQYF
>TRBJ2-5|TRBD1|TRBV29-1
CSVDEGQGIGETQYF
>TRBJ2-2|-|TRBV5-1
CASSLGPQGSKGELFF
>TRBJ2-1|TRBD1|TRBV19
CASSSPGDRGRLGNEQFF
>TRBJ2-5|-|TRBV6-1
CASSEGGAWAQYF
>TRBJ2-5|TRBD2|TRBV5-1
CASGLGGDPPETQYF
>TRBJ1-1|-|TRBV29-1
CSAGDWTNTEAFF
>TRBJ2-1|TRBD2|TRBV7-3
CASSGSGGYNEQFF
>TRBJ2-7|TRBD2|TRBV14
CASSPSGGSPYREQYF
>TRBJ1-5|TRBD1|TRBV6-5
CASQGAGNQPQHF
>TRBJ2-1|TRBD2|TRBV29-1
CSVTSGTMVPVF
>TRBJ2-3|-|TRBV11-1
CASRKGQRSEDTQYF
>-|TRBD1|TRBV28
CASSFLWDRSYEQYF
>TRBJ2-7|-|TRBV2
CASSELGGVSYEQYF
>TRBJ1-2|TRBD1|TRBV19
CASSTPGTALIYGYTF
>TRBJ1-1|-|TRBV5-4
CASSLANTMNTEAFF
>TRBJ1-2|-|TRBV28
CASSESQGGGYTF
>TRBJ2-7|TRBD1|TRBV4-3
CASSQDPGTAAYEQYF
>TRBJ1-1|-|TRBV7-6
CASSSQGSVNTEAFF
>TRBJ1-1|TRBD1|TRBV5-6
CASSPRAGGTEAFF
>TRBJ1-5|-|TRBV6-5
CASSPTGGHQPQHF
>TRBJ2-3|-|TRBV5-1
CASSLGQGRADTQYF
>TRBJ2-3|-|TRBV6-6
CASRPGTDTQYF
>TRBJ2-7|TRBD1|TRBV5-1
CASSLVAGQGYEQYF
>TRBJ2-5|-|TRBV9
CASSVFQQETQYF